This T cell receptor beta chain appears in the sequencing data of a study of preoperative IRX-2 immunotherapy in early breast cancer. The treatment here: preoperative locoregional IRX-2 cytokine immunotherapy. Samples came from a phase Ib trial of preoperative locoregional IRX-2 cytokine immunotherapy. Assay used: immunoSEQ multiplex PCR; TCRdb lists only in-frame clones, some missing. Seen here are 28,000 or so clones, around 90% observed once, and the top ten hold approximately 9.9%. This clonotype was obtained from a human donor with breast cancer. The sample was acquired from a patient treated with IRX-2 immunotherapy.

The CDR3 loop is CASSSRQVNSPLHF. As DNA, the CDR3 is TGTGCCAGTAGTTCACGACAAGTTAATTCACCCCTCCACTTT. The chain employs TRBV19 and TRBJ1-6, with D unresolved. Germline V lookup: CDR1 LNHDA, CDR2 SQIVND (reference sequence). CDR3 length: 14 amino acids. The V and J ends lost 5 bases and 6 bases respectively, with 11 bases between them. The whole variable domain, remainder taken from reference TRBV19 and TRBJ1-6, is DGGITQSPKYLFRKEGQNVTLSCEQNLNHDAMYWYRQDPGQGLRLIYYSQIVNDFQKGDIAEGYSVSREKKESFPLTVTSAQKNPTAFYLCASSSRQVNSPLHFGNGTRLTVT.